This TCR beta chain was found in a study of shared clonotypes between healthy human individuals. Only in-frame clones appear in the TCRdb table, and some are missing; sequencing was by immunoSEQ multiplex PCR. The repertoire consists of more than 500,000 clones, with 90% to 95% occurring once and the leading ten covering around 0.11%. The germline gives CDR1 SGHVS, CDR2 FNYEAQ. This CDR3 is 19 amino acids long. The V segment lost 1 base and the J segment 7 bases; nucleotides outside the gene matches: 16. Selected positively for CCR7 and CD45RO-negative, naive CD8 cells excluded terminally differentiated effector memory CD45RA+ cells.

This clonotype was sampled from a woman aged 25 to 39 in good health. The chain carries TRBV7-6 and TRBJ2-1; 10 bases agree with TRBD2. The sample comprised naive CD8+ T cells sorted from blood. CDR3 sequence (DNA): TGTGCCAGCAGCTTAGTCCTAGCGGGAGCAGAGGTATTTTTGAATGAGCAGTTCTTC. It codes for CASSLVLAGAEVFLNEQFF.